This entry features one T cell receptor (beta chain) sequence. Its antigen is not identified. The record originates from a study of OX40 agonist ivuxolimab in advanced cancers. Study in general: One hepatocellular carcinoma and a couple of cutaneous melanoma patients partially responded.

Clones were sequenced by immunoSEQ multiplex PCR, and TCRdb holds only the in-frame ones, with some missing. The profile shows roughly 70,000 clones, 84% of them singletons. Notes on the study in general: CD8+ T cells (on average) carried more expanded clones than CD4+ T cells. By week 6 at 0.1 to 3.0 mg/kg, blood CD4+ and CD8+ T cells had expanded clonally.

Trimming took off 0 bases at V and 3 bases at J, with 3 bases between the two ends. Germline V lookup: CDR1 LGHNA, CDR2 YSLEER. The CDR3 spans 13 residues. The sequencing here drew on CD4+ or CD8+ T cells sorted from blood, taken in a trial of the OX40 agonist ivuxolimab. The receptor was derived from an adult with an advanced solid tumor such as melanoma, head and neck, liver or kidney cancer. The chain has TRBV4-3 and TRBJ2-1, with D unclear. The CDR3 region has the DNA TGCGCCAGCAGCCAAGATGGCTACAATGAGCAGTTCTTC. Translating it yields CASSQDGYNEQFF.